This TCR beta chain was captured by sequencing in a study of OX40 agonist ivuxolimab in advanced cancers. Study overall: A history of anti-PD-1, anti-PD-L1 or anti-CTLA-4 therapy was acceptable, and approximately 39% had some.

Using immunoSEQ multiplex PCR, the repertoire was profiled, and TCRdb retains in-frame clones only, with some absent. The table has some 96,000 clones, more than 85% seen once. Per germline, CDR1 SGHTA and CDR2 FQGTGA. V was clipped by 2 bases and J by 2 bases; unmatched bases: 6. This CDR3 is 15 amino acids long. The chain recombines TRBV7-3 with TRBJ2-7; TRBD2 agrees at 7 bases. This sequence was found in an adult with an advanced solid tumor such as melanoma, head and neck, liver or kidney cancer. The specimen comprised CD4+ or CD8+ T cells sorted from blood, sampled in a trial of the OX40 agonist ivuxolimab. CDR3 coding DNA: TGTGCCAGCAGCTTAGAGGGAGGGCCTCCCTACGAGCAGTACTTC. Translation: CASSLEGGPPYEQYF.